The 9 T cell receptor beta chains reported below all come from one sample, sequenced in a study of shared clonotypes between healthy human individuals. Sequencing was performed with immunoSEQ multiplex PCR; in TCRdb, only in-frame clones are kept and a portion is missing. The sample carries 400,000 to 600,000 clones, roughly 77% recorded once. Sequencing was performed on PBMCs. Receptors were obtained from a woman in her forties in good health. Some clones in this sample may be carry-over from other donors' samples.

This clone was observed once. The CDR3, as DNA: TGTGCCAGCTCCCGACAGGGGATCGATTACGAGCAGTACTTC. As protein: CASSRQGIDYEQYF. This chain uses TRBV18 with TRBJ2-7, with 8 bases fitting TRBD1. Germline CDR1 KGHSH, CDR2 LQKENI. V shed 6 bases and J 4 bases; nucleotides not matched to a gene: 8. There are 14 residues in the CDR3.

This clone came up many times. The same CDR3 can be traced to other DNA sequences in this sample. CDR3 DNA: TGTGCCAGTAGTATCATGAATACGCAGTATTTT. This gives the protein CASSIMNTQYF. The chain couples TRBV19 to TRBJ2-3; D is undetermined. The V gene's germline CDR1 is LNHDA and CDR2 SQIVND (reference sequence). This CDR3 region has 11 residues. The germline V and J ends were trimmed by 3 bases and 7 bases, with 5 bases remaining between them.

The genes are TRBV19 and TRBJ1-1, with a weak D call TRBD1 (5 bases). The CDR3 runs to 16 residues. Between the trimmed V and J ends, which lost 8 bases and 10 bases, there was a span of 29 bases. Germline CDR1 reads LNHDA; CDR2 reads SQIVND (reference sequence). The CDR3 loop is CASFTATGTLEDRAFF. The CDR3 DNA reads TGTGCCAGTTTTACCGCTACCGGGACCCTTGAAGACAGAGCTTTCTTT.

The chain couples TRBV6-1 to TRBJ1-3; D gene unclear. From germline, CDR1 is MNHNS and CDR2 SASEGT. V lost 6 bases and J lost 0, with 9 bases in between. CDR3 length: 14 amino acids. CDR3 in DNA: TGTGCCAGCAGCGCTCTGAGCTCTGGAAACACCATATATTTT. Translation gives CASSALSSGNTIYF.

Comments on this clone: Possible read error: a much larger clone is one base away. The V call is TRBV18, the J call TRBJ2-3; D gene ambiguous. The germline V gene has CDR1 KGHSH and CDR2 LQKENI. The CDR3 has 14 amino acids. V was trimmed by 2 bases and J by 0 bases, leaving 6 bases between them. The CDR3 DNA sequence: TGTGCCAGCTCACCAGGGTCTAGCACAGATACGCAGTATTTT. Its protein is CASSPGSSTDTQYF.

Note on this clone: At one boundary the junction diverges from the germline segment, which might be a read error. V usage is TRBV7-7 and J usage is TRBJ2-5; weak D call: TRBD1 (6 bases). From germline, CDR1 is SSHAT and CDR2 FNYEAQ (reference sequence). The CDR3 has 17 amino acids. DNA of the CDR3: TGTGCTAGCAGCAACCAATTACAGGGTCGGGGCCAAGAGACCCAGTACTTC. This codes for CASSNQLQGRGQETQYF. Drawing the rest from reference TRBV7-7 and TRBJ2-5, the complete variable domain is GAGVSQSPRYKVTKRGQDVTLRCDPISSHATLYWYQQALGQGPEFLTYFNYEAQPDKSGLPSDRFSAERPEGSISTLTIQRTEQRDSAMYRCASSNQLQGRGQETQYFGPGTRLLVL.

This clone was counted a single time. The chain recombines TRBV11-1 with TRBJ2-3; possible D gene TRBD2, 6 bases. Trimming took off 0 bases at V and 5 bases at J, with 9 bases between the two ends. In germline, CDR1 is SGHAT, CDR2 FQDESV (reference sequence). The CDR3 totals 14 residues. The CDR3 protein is CASSLAGGVDTQYF. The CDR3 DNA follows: TGTGCCAGCAGCTTAGCGGGCGGGGTAGATACGCAGTATTTT.

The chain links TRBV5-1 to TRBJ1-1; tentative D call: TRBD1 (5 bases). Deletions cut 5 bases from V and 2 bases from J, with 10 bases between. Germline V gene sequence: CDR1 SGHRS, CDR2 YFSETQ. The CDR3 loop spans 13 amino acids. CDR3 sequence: CASRDSVNTEAFF. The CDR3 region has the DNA TGCGCCAGCAGAGACAGCGTTAACACTGAAGCTTTCTTT.

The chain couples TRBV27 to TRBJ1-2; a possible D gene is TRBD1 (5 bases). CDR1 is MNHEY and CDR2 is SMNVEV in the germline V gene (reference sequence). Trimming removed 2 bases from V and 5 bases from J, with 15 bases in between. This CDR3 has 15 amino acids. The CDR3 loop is CASSLRAGPGYGYTF. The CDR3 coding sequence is TGTGCCAGCAGTTTACGTGCAGGGCCTGGGTATGGCTACACCTTC.